This T cell receptor (beta chain) was captured by sequencing in a study of prognosis after radiotherapy for stage I lung cancer. Whole-study results and caveats: Median unique TCR clone counts of approximately 9,600 versus 7,200 showed a fall after stereotactic body radiation therapy.

Concerning this clonotype: The antigen is unknown. Germline is not matched at one junction end, which may reflect a read error.

Blood draws of 5 to 6.5 milliliters of peripheral blood occurred at each of two time points. The authors amplified TCR beta CDR3 from genomic DNA using two-round multiplex PCR. Primers (each specific to one TRBV or TRBJ gene) were used in first-round PCR. TCRdb analysed the multiplex PCR reads with MiXCR anew, one entry per CDR3 protein. The sample contains nearly 20,000 distinct CDR3 sequences, about 27% of which appear only once. Germline-derived CDR1 and CDR2 are SGHTA and FQGNSA. This CDR3 spans 13 amino acids. The rearrangement uses TRBV7-2 and TRBJ2-1; the D is unclear. The input for sequencing was PBMCs, taken before or after stereotactic body radiation therapy (not recorded which). The source is a donor over 45 with non-small cell lung cancer. The CDR3 region is CANMRGVLNERFF. CDR3 sequence (DNA): TGTGCCAACATGCGTGGGGTTCTCAATGAGCGGTTCTTC.